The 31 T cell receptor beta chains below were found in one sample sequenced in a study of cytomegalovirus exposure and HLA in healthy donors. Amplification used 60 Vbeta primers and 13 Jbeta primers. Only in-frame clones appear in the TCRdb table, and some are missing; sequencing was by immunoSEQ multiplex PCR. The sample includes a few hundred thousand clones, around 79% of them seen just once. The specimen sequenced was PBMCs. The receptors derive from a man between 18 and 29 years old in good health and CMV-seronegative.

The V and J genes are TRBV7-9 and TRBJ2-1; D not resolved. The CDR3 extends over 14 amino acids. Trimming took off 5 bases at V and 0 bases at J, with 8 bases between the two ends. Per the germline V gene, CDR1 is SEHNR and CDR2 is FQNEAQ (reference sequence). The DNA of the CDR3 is TGTGCCAGCAGCCCAAAGAGCTCCTACAATGAGCAGTTCTTC. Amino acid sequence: CASSPKSSYNEQFF. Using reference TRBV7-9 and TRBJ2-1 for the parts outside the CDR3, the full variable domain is DTGVSQNPRHKITKRGQNVTFRCDPISEHNRLYWYRQTLGQGPEFLTYFQNEAQLEKSRLLSDRFSAERPKGSFSTLEIQRTEQGDSAMYLCASSPKSSYNEQFFGPGTRLTVL.

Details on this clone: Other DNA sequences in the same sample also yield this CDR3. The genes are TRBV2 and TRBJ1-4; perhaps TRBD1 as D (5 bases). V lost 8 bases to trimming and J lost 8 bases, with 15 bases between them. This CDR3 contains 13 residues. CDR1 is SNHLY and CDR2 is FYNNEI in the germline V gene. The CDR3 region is CASLGERGEKLFF. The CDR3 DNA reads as TGTGCCAGCCTAGGGGAGCGGGGAGAAAAACTGTTTTTT.

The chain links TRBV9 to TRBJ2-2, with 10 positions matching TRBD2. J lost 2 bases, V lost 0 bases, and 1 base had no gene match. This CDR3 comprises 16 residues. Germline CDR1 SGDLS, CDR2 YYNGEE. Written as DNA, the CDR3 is TGTGCCAGCAGCGTAGGACTAGCGGGCAACACCGGGGAGCTGTTTTTT. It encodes CASSVGLAGNTGELFF.

CDR3 DNA sequence: TGTGCCAGCTCCTTTTCCCCTCGACTAGCGGGAGAAAGGGAGACCCAGTACTTC. It codes for CASSFSPRLAGERETQYF. This chain links TRBV27 with TRBJ2-5; 12 nucleotides match TRBD2. J was trimmed by 5 bases and V by 8 bases; bases with no gene match: 18. This CDR3 has 18 amino acids. Germline assignment: CDR1 MNHEY and CDR2 SMNVEV (reference sequence).

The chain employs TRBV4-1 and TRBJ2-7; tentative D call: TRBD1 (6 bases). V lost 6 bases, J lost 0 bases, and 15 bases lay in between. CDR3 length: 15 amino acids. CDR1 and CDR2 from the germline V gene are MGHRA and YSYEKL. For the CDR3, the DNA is TGCGCCAGCAGTAAGGGGGAGTTTAGCTCCTACGAGCAGTACTTC. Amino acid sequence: CASSKGEFSSYEQYF.

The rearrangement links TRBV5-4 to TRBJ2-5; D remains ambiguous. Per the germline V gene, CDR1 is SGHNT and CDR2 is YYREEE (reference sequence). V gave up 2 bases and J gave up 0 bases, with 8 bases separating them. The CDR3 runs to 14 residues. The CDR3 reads CASSLIRDQETQYF. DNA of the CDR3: TGTGCCAGCAGCTTAATCCGGGACCAAGAGACCCAGTACTTC. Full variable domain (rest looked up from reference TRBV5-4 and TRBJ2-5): ETGVTQSPTHLIKTRGQQVTLRCSSQSGHNTVSWYQQALGQGPQFIFQYYREEENGRGNFPPRFSGLQFPNYSSELNVNALELDDSALYLCASSLIRDQETQYFGPGTRLLVL.

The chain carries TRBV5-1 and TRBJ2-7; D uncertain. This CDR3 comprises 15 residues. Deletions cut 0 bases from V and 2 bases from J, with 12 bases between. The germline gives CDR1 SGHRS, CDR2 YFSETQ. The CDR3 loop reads CASSLVETQPYEQYF. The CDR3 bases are TGCGCCAGCAGCTTGGTCGAGACTCAACCCTACGAGCAGTACTTC.

The CDR3 loop is CASSPRQVTVATNEKLFF. CDR3 DNA sequence: TGTGCCAGCAGCCCCCGACAGGTCACAGTTGCAACTAATGAAAAACTGTTTTTT. The chain recombines TRBV4-2 with TRBJ1-4; the D gene is possibly TRBD1 (6 bases). CDR1 LGHNA and CDR2 YNFKEQ come from the germline V gene. The V and J ends lost 4 bases and 0 bases respectively, with 18 bases between them. This CDR3 comprises 18 residues.

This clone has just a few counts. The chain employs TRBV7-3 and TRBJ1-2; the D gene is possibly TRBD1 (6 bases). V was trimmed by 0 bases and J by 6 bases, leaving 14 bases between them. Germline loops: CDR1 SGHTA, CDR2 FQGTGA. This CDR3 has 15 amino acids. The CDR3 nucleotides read TGTGCCAGCAGCTTAACCAAACAGGGAGTTCATGGCTACACCTTC. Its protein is CASSLTKQGVHGYTF.

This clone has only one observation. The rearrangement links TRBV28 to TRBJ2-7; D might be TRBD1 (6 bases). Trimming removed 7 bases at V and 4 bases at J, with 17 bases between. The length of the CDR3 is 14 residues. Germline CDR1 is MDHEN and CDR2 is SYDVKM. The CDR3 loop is CASIDGTKEYEQYF. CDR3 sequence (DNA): TGTGCCAGCATCGACGGGACAAAAGAATACGAGCAGTACTTC.

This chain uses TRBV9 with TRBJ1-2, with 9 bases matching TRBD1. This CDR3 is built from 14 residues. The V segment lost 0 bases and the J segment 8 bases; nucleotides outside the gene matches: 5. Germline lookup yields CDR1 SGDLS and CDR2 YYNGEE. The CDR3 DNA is TGTGCCAGCAGCGTAGCTTGGACAGGGGACGGCTACACCTTC. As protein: CASSVAWTGDGYTF.

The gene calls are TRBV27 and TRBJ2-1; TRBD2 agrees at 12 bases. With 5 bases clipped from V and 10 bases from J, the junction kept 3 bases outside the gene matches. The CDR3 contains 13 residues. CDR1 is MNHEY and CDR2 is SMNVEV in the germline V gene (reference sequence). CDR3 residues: CASSRLAGGEQFF. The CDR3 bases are TGTGCCAGCAGTAGGCTAGCGGGGGGGGAGCAGTTCTTC.

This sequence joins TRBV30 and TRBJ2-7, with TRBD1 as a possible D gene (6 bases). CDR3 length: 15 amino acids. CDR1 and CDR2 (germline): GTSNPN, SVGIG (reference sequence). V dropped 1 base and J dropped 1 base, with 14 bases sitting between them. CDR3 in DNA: TGTGCCTGGAGTGAAGGTGGGGGCCCTTCCTACGAGCAGTACTTC. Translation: CAWSEGGGPSYEQYF.

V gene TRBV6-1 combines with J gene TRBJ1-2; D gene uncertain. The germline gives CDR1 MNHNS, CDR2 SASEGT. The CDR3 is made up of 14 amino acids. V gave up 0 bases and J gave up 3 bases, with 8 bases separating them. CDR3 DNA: TGTGCCAGCAGTGAAGCTCGGCAGGACTATGGCTACACCTTC. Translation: CASSEARQDYGYTF.

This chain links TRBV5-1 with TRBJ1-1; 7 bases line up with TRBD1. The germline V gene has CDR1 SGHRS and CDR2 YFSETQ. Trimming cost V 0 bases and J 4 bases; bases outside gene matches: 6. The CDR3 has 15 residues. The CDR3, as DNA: TGCGCCAGCAGCTTGGTCCAGGGGGTACCCACTGAAGCTTTCTTT. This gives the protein CASSLVQGVPTEAFF.

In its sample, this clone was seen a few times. The CDR3 nucleotides read TGTGCCAGCAGCCCAGGGGGAAGGGAAAAAAATGAGCAGTTCTTC. Translated, it gives CASSPGGREKNEQFF. The rearrangement joins TRBV7-8 to TRBJ2-1; 7 bases align to TRBD1. J gave up 7 bases and V 5 bases, and 11 bases lay outside the gene matches. This CDR3 spans 15 amino acids. Germline CDR1 and CDR2: SGHVS and FQNEAQ.

In DNA form, the CDR3 reads TGTGCCATCAGTGATCTGGCGGGAGCTGGGGAATTCACAGATACGCAGTATTTT. Translating gives CAISDLAGAGEFTDTQYF. The V call is TRBV10-3, the J call TRBJ2-3, with 7 bases lining up with TRBD2. Germline CDR1 is ENHRY and CDR2 is SYGVKD. J gave up 2 bases and V 3 bases, and 14 bases lay outside the gene matches. The CDR3 contains 18 residues.

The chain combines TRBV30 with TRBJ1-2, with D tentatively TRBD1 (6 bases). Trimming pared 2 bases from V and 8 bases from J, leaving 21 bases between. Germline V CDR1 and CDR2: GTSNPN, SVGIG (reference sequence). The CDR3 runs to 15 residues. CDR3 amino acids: CAWSYGTSGAYGYTF. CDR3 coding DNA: TGTGCCTGGAGTTACGGGACCTCAGGGGCTTACGGCTACACCTTC.

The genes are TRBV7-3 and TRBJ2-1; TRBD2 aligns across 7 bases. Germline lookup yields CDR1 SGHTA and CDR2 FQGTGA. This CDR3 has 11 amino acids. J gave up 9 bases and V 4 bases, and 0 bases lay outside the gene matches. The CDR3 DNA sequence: TGTGCCAGCAGCTCGGGGGGTGAGCAGTTCTTC. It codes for CASSSGGEQFF.

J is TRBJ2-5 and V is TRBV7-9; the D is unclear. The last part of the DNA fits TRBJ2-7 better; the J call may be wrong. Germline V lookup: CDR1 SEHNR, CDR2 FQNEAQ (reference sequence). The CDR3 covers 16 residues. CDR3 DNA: TGTGCCAGCAGCTTAGGCGCAGGCGTGCGCTCCTACGAGCAGTACTTC. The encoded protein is CASSLGAGVRSYEQYF.

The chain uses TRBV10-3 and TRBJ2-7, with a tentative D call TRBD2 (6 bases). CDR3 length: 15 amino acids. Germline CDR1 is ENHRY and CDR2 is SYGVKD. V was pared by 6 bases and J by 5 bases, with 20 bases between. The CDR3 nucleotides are TGTGCCATCAGGAAGGTCCCAGAGGAGGGAAACGAGCAGTACTTC. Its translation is CAIRKVPEEGNEQYF.

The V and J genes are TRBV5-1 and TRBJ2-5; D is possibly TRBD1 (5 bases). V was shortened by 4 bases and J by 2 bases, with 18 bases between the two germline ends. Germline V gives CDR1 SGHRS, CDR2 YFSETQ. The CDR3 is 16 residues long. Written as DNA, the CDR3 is TGCGCCAGCAGCCGGGCCAGGGTAGCCCCTCAAGAGACCCAGTACTTC. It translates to CASSRARVAPQETQYF.

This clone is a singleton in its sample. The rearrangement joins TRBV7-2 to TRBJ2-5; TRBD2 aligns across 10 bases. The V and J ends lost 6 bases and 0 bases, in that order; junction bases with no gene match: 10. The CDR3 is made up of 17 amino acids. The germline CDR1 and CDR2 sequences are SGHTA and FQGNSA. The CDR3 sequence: CASRPPNLAGDQETQYF. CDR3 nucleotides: TGTGCCAGCAGACCGCCCAATCTAGCGGGAGACCAAGAGACCCAGTACTTC.

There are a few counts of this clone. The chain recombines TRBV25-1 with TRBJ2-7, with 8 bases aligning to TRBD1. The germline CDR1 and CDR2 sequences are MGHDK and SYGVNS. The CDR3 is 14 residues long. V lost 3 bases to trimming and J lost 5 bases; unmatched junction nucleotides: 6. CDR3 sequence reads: CASSDARGLNEQYF. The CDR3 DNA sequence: TGTGCCAGCAGTGATGCCAGGGGGCTGAACGAGCAGTACTTC.

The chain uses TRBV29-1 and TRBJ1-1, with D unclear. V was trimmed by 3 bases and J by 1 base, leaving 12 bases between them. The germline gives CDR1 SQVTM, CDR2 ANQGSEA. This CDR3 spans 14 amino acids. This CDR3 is CSVDWVSGNTEAFF. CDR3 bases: TGCAGCGTTGATTGGGTCAGCGGGAACACTGAAGCTTTCTTT.

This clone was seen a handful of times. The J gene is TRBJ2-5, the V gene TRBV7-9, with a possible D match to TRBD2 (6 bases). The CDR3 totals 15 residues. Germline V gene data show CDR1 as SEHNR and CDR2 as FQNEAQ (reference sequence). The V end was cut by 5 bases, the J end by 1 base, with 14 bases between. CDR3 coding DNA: TGTGCCAGCAGCGCCTACCGGGACTCCCAAGAGACCCAGTACTTC. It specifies CASSAYRDSQETQYF.

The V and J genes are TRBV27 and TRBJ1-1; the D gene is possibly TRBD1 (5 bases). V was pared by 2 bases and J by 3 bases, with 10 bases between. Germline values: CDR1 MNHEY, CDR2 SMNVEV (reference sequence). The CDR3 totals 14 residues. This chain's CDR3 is CASSLVWGHTEAFF. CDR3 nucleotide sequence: TGTGCCAGCAGTTTAGTGTGGGGCCACACTGAAGCTTTCTTT.

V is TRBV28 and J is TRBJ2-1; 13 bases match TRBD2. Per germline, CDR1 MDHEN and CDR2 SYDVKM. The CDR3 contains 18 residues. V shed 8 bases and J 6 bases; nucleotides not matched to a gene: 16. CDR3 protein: CASATVSPTSGRGNEQFF. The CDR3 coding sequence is TGTGCCAGCGCAACCGTCTCACCTACTAGCGGGAGGGGCAATGAGCAGTTCTTC.

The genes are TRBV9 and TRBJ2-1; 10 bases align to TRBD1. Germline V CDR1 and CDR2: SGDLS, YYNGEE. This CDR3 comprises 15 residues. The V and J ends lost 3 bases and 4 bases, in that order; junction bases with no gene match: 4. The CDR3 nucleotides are TGTGCCAGCAGCGCCGGGACAGGGGTATACAATGAGCAGTTCTTC. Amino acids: CASSAGTGVYNEQFF. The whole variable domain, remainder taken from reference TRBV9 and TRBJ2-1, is DSGVTQTPKHLITATGQRVTLRCSPRSGDLSVYWYQQSLDQGLQFLIQYYNGEERAKGNILERFSAQQFPDLHSELNLSSLELGDSALYFCASSAGTGVYNEQFFGPGTRLTVL.

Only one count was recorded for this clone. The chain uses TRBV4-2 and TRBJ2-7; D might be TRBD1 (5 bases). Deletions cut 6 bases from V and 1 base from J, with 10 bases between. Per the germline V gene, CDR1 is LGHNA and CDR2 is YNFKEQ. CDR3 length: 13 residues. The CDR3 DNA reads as TGTGCCAGCAGTTGGGGCTCGTCCTACGAGCAGTACTTC. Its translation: CASSWGSSYEQYF.

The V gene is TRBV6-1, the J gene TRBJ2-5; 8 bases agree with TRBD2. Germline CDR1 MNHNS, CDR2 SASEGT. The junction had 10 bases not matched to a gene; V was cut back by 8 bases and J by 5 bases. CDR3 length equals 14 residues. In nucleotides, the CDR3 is TGTGCCAGCGGTAGAACTAGCGGATCGGAGACCCAGTACTTC. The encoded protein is CASGRTSGSETQYF.